A selection of T cell receptor beta chains follows, all from one sample in a study of beta chain features in type 1 diabetes. TCRdb's copy holds only in-frame clones and misses some; the assay was immunoSEQ multiplex PCR. The sample has some 900,000 clones, about 17% seen once; the top ten hold 0.023%. The sequenced sample consisted of naive CD4+ T cells from blood. Receptors originate from a woman in her late teens or twenties in good health. Both conserved end residues are part of each CDR3. A D gene is named only where the DNA matches it firmly. Clone size is shown for a subset of rows, as once, few, many or a class of expanded clone.

v_call	clone_size	d_call	j_call	cdr3_aa	cdr3_nt
TRBV19	few	TRBD1	TRBJ2-1	CASSIDTGGNEQFF	TGTGCCAGTAGTATAGATACAGGGGGCAATGAGCAGTTCTTC
TRBV7-9	few	TRBD2	TRBJ2-1	CASTVAGVNEQFF	TGTGCCAGCACCGTAGCGGGAGTCAATGAGCAGTTCTTC
TRBV18	NA	NA	TRBJ2-2	CASSPANTGELFF	TGTGCCAGCTCACCGGCGAACACCGGGGAGCTGTTTTTT
TRBV6-6	once	NA	TRBJ1-5	CASNYTTSNQPQHF	TGTGCCAGCAATTACACGACTAGCAATCAGCCCCAGCATTTT
TRBV7-9	NA	NA	TRBJ1-2	CASSSFHGYTF	TGTGCCAGCAGCTCCTTCCATGGCTACACCTTC
TRBV5-4	few	NA	TRBJ2-1	CASSSMRGSSNEQFF	TGTGCCAGCAGCTCGATGAGGGGGTCTTCCAATGAGCAGTTCTTC
TRBV5-1	NA	TRBD1	TRBJ2-5	CASSLAMTGVMKTQYF	TGCGCCAGCAGCTTGGCCATGACAGGGGTGATGAAGACCCAGTACTTC
TRBV7-2	few	NA	TRBJ2-1	CASSLDYMANEQFF	TGTGCCAGCAGCTTAGATTATATGGCCAATGAGCAGTTCTTC
TRBV7-9	once	NA	TRBJ2-7	CASSFGGSRSYEQYF	TGTGCCAGCAGCTTTGGGGGGTCTCGATCTTACGAGCAGTACTTC
TRBV11-2	few	NA	TRBJ2-1	CASSLVYEQFF	TGTGCCAGCAGCTTAGTCTACGAGCAGTTCTTC
TRBV18	few	NA	TRBJ1-2	CASSPLTRMGPYGYTF	TGTGCCAGCTCACCACTGACAAGGATGGGGCCCTATGGCTACACCTTC
TRBV4-3	few	NA	TRBJ1-5	CASSQDRGRGQPQHF	TGCGCCAGCAGCCAAGATCGCGGTAGGGGTCAGCCCCAGCATTTT
TRBV4-3	NA	TRBD2	TRBJ2-2	CASSQLTSGHTANTGELFF	TGCGCCAGCAGCCAACTGACTAGCGGCCATACGGCGAACACCGGGGAGCTGTTTTTT
TRBV10-1	NA	TRBD2	TRBJ2-5	CASSPSGSETQYF	TGCGCCAGCAGTCCTAGCGGGAGTGAGACCCAGTACTTC
TRBV2	few	NA	TRBJ2-7	CASSDWGFSYEQYF	TGTGCCAGCAGTGACTGGGGGTTTTCCTACGAGCAGTACTTC
TRBV2	NA	NA	TRBJ1-3	CASRSGNRGNTIYF	TGTGCCAGCCGTTCGGGCAACCGAGGAAACACCATATATTTT
TRBV27	NA	TRBD2	TRBJ2-2	CASRLAGANTGELFF	TGTGCCAGCAGATTAGCGGGGGCAAACACCGGGGAGCTGTTTTTT
TRBV7-3	few	TRBD2	TRBJ2-5	CASSRRTSGILAGGFQETQYF	TGTGCCAGCAGCCGGCGGACTAGCGGGATTCTTGCTGGGGGTTTCCAAGAGACCCAGTACTTC
TRBV15	NA	NA	TRBJ1-1	CATSRAPHPESVAFF	TGTGCCACCAGCAGAGCCCCGCACCCCGAGTCGGTAGCTTTCTTT
TRBV2	few	NA	TRBJ1-4	CASIPGPTNEKLFF	TGTGCCAGCATTCCCGGGCCAACTAATGAAAAACTGTTTTTT
TRBV7-2	NA	TRBD1	TRBJ2-7	CASSLSGTGNYEQYF	TGTGCCAGCAGCTTGTCCGGGACAGGCAACTACGAGCAGTACTTC